Shown below are 11 T cell receptor beta chains from a single sample sequenced in a study of identical twins. TCRdb processed the 5' RACE reads anew with MiXCR; each CDR3 protein has one entry. The sample lists just over 500,000 distinct CDR3 sequences, less than 25% occurring once. The same sample was also studied in work on T cells expressing NK-cell markers.

What was sequenced was CD4+ T cells sorted from blood. The receptor source for this set is a woman under 30 in good health.

This sequence joins TRBV3-1 and TRBJ2-1; 7 bases are shared with TRBD2. J was trimmed by 4 bases and V by 4 bases; bases with no gene match: 7. The germline V gene has CDR1 LGHDT and CDR2 YNNKEL (reference sequence). The CDR3 runs 15 residues. The CDR3 sequence: CASSLGGTRYNEQFF. CDR3 DNA sequence: TGTGCCAGCAGCCTGGGGGGGACCCGATACAATGAGCAGTTCTTC.

This clonotype was counted many times. In nucleotides, the CDR3 is TGCGCCAGCAGCTTGGAAGGGGCGGGTTCCTACAATGAGCAGTTCTTC. Translating gives CASSLEGAGSYNEQFF. This chain connects TRBV5-1 to TRBJ2-1; possibly TRBD1 or TRBD2 for D (5 bases each). V was clipped by 0 bases and J by 1 base, with 11 bases between them. The CDR3 length is 16 residues. Germline V gene lookup returns CDR1 SGHRS and CDR2 YFSETQ. The whole variable domain, remainder taken from reference TRBV5-1 and TRBJ2-1, is KAGVTQTPRYLIKTRGQQVTLSCSPISGHRSVSWYQQTPGQGLQFLFEYFSETQRNKGNFPGRFSGRQFSNSRSEMNVSTLELGDSALYLCASSLEGAGSYNEQFFGPGTRLTVL.

This chain connects TRBV14 to TRBJ1-1, with D tentatively TRBD1 (5 bases). Germline CDR1 reads SGHDN; CDR2 reads FVKESK. V was pared by 0 bases and J by 1 base, with 15 bases between. This CDR3 spans 17 amino acids. CDR3 coding DNA: TGTGCCAGCAGCCAAGAGGCGCGGGGCCTACAGAACACTGAAGCTTTCTTT. The encoded protein is CASSQEARGLQNTEAFF. Looking up the rest from reference TRBV14 and TRBJ1-1 gives the full variable domain: EAGVTQFPSHSVIEKGQTVTLRCDPISGHDNLYWYRRVMGKEIKFLLHFVKESKQDESGMPNNRFLAERTGGTYSTLKVQPAELEDSGVYFCASSQEARGLQNTEAFFGQGTRLTVV.

This clonotype has only a few counts. The chain employs TRBV20-1 and TRBJ1-1; 8 bases are shared with TRBD1. Germline values: CDR1 DFQATT, CDR2 SNEGSKA (reference sequence). This CDR3 comprises 15 residues. Trimming at V came to 6 bases and at J to 8 bases, leaving 17 bases not matched to a gene. CDR3 in DNA: TGCAGTGCCACCCACCGGGACAGGTCTTATAGGGAAGCTTTCTTT. This codes for CSATHRDRSYREAFF.

This sequence joins TRBV2 and TRBJ2-5, with 7 positions matching TRBD1. Germline V lookup: CDR1 SNHLY, CDR2 FYNNEI. This CDR3 contains 12 residues. J gave up 5 bases and V 7 bases, and 4 bases lay outside the gene matches. In DNA, the CDR3 is TGTGCCAGCAACAGGGGCCTGGAGACCCAGTACTTC. Translation: CASNRGLETQYF.

The V and J genes are TRBV20-1 and TRBJ2-1, with 9 bases identical to TRBD2. V dropped 6 bases and J dropped 6; count of bases not matched to a gene: 9. The V gene's germline CDR1 is DFQATT and CDR2 SNEGSKA (reference sequence). The CDR3 runs to 14 residues. CDR3 nucleotides: TGCAGTGCGACATATAGCGGGGGCATCAATGAGCAGTTCTTC. Protein product: CSATYSGGINEQFF.

There are a few counts of this clonotype. The chain uses TRBV29-1 and TRBJ2-6, with D possibly matching TRBD1 (5 bases). Germline V gives CDR1 SQVTM, CDR2 ANQGSEA. V lost 4 bases and J 0 bases, leaving 10 bases between the germline ends. CDR3 length: 15 residues. This CDR3 reads CSVARTPSGANVLTF. CDR3 in DNA: TGCAGCGTTGCTCGGACACCCTCTGGGGCCAACGTCCTGACTTTC.

This sequence joins TRBV20-1 and TRBJ1-3; D is ambiguous. V was pared by 3 bases and J by 4 bases, with 13 bases between. CDR1 is DFQATT and CDR2 is SNEGSKA in the germline V gene (reference sequence). This CDR3 region has 14 residues. The CDR3 DNA sequence: TGCAGTGCTAGTCGGTCTCAGTCCGGAAACACCATATATTTT. It translates to CSASRSQSGNTIYF.

This clonotype has just a few counts. The J gene is TRBJ2-3, the V gene TRBV5-1; 11 bases line up with TRBD2. J lost 2 bases, V lost 7 bases, and 3 bases had no gene match. The CDR3 consists of 14 residues. Germline V gene lookup returns CDR1 SGHRS and CDR2 YFSETQ. As DNA, the CDR3 is TGCGCCAGCGGGACTAGCGGTACCACAGATACGCAGTATTTT. Translated, it gives CASGTSGTTDTQYF.

This clonotype has ten or more counts. CDR3 in amino acids: CASSQDSGGRSYEQYF. CDR3 DNA sequence: TGCGCCAGCAGCCAAGATTCCGGCGGGAGGTCGTACGAGCAGTACTTC. The chain joins TRBV4-3 to TRBJ2-7; the match to TRBD2 covers 8 bases. The CDR3 is 16 amino acids. Germline V gene data show CDR1 as LGHNA and CDR2 as YSLEER. After removal of 0 bases from V and 4 bases from J, the junction contained 8 bases not matched to a gene.

This clonotype occurred a few times. V and J are TRBV12-3 or TRBV12-4 and TRBJ2-2; TRBD1 matches at 7 bases. After removal of 4 bases from V and 4 bases from J, the junction contained 6 bases not matched to a gene. This CDR3 has 15 residues. CDR3 in amino acids: CASSSYRGGTGELFF. In DNA, the CDR3 is TGTGCCAGCAGTTCTTACAGGGGCGGCACCGGGGAGCTGTTTTTT.